Sequencing of this T cell receptor beta chain was carried out in a study of OX40 agonist ivuxolimab in advanced cancers. Study in general: Melanoma, hepatocellular carcinoma, head and neck or renal cell cancer occurred in dose-escalation patients. From roughly 20 to 85 years was the age range, with a mean of around 54 years, and around 84% were male.

TCRdb keeps only in-frame clones here, not all; method: immunoSEQ multiplex PCR. The table shows about 100,000 clones, with around 90% occurring only once. Findings of the study overall: CD8+ T cells (on average) carried more expanded clones than CD4+ T cells.

Details on this clone: Its target is unknown.

The germline CDR1 and CDR2 sequences are MDHEN and SYDVKM. Trimming removed 5 bases from V and 4 bases from J; junction bases left unmatched: 3. This CDR3 is 14 amino acids long. Sequencing was performed on CD4+ or CD8+ T cells sorted from blood, taken in a trial of the OX40 agonist ivuxolimab. The V call is TRBV28, the J call TRBJ1-4; 8 bases fit TRBD1. The sequence was obtained from an adult with an advanced solid tumor such as melanoma, head and neck, liver or kidney cancer. The CDR3 is CASSPTGVNEKLFF. CDR3 in DNA: TGTGCCAGCAGTCCGACAGGGGTTAATGAAAAACTGTTTTTT.